Listed here are 4 T cell receptor beta chains from one sample, sequenced in a study of blood T cell repertoires in COVID-19. Only in-frame clones appear in the TCRdb table, and some are missing; sequencing was by immunoSEQ multiplex PCR. The sample has roughly 170,000 clones, about 85% seen once. The sequenced sample consisted of peripheral blood. The source is a man aged 55 to 69 who had recovered from COVID-19.

This clone was seen a handful of times. V and J are TRBV19 and TRBJ2-2; 12 bases agree with TRBD2. The CDR3 length is 20 residues. The V gene end was trimmed by 5 bases and the J gene end by 4 bases; junction bases not matched to a gene: 17. Per the germline V gene, CDR1 is LNHDA and CDR2 is SQIVND (reference sequence). CDR3 nucleotides: TGTGCCAGTAGTGCCAGGTCACTAGCGGGGGGACGTGGAGGCACCGGGGAGCTGTTTTTT. Amino acid sequence: CASSARSLAGGRGGTGELFF.

CDR3 nucleotides: TGTGCCAGCAGCTTAATAGGGTTAGGGGGCACCGGGGAGCTGTTTTTT. Encoded protein: CASSLIGLGGTGELFF. This chain uses TRBV7-3 with TRBJ2-2, with D possibly being TRBD1 (6 bases). The V end lost 1 base, the J end lost 4 bases, and 13 bases lay between the germline ends. CDR1 SGHTA and CDR2 FQGTGA come from the germline V gene. The CDR3 spans 16 residues. The whole variable domain, remainder taken from reference TRBV7-3 and TRBJ2-2, is GAGVSQTPSNKVTEKGKYVELRCDPISGHTALYWYRQSLGQGPEFLIYFQGTGAADDSGLPNDRFFAVRPEGSVSTLKIQRTERGDSAVYLCASSLIGLGGTGELFFGEGSRLTVL.

This sequence joins TRBV24-1 and TRBJ2-3, with TRBD2 matching over 7 bases. Germline CDR1 and CDR2: KGHDR and SFDVKD. With 9 bases clipped from V and 1 base from J, the junction kept 3 bases outside the gene matches. This CDR3 contains 13 residues. This CDR3 is CATQRGGTDTQYF. CDR3 nucleotides: TGTGCCACCCAGCGGGGCGGCACAGATACGCAGTATTTT.

The rearrangement uses TRBV15 and TRBJ1-3; D ambiguous. V was shortened by 0 bases and J by 0 bases, with 9 bases between the two germline ends. The CDR3 spans 16 residues. Germline V lookup: CDR1 LNHNV, CDR2 YYDKDF (reference sequence). CDR3 coding DNA: TGTGCCACCAGCAGAGATCCGGGTAACTCTGGAAACACCATATATTTT. Translation: CATSRDPGNSGNTIYF.